This T cell receptor beta chain comes out of a study of T-cell reconstitution after alpha-beta-depleted transplantation in children. Study observations and caveats: It was surviving recipient T cells and thymic progenitors that gave some patients high TCRbeta diversity at day 60. Several hundred graft clones that had expanded were reportedly the source of alpha-beta T cells about two months after transplant. After one year, T-cell counts and TCRbeta diversity mostly came from new T cells.

This clonotype was detected ten times or more. Its antigen remains unknown. Germline trimming cut 1 base from V and 15 bases from J; bases unmatched to any gene: 9. Germline loops: CDR1 LGHNA, CDR2 YNFKEQ. The CDR3 consists of 13 residues. The TCRbeta library was prepared with unique molecular identifiers. TCRdb passed the PCR reads through MiXCR, listing each CDR3 protein once. Of 440,000 or so distinct CDR3 sequences listed, 43% are singletons. This TCR came from a girl under 10 years old with aplastic anemia, due to receive a stem cell transplant. Sequencing was performed on PBMCs, taken before TCRalphabeta/CD19-depleted stem cell transplant. The rearrangement joins TRBV4-2 to TRBJ2-1; TRBD2 aligns across 7 bases. The CDR3 bases are TGTGCCAGCAGCCAAGTGGCGGGAGATCGTCTGTTCTTC. It codes for CASSQVAGDRLFF.